Each of the 17 T cell receptor beta chains below was sequenced from the same sample in a study of blood T cell repertoires in COVID-19. Assay used: immunoSEQ multiplex PCR; TCRdb lists only in-frame clones, some missing. The table includes 250,000 to 300,000 clones, about 90% detected once. The sequencing sample was made of peripheral blood. The receptors stem from a woman under 40 with COVID-19, enrolled during active disease.

This chain joins TRBV3-1 (or the pseudogene TRBV3-2) and TRBJ1-1; 7 bases are shared with TRBD1. CDR3 length: 14 residues. Trimming cost V 0 bases and J 10 bases; bases outside gene matches: 8. CDR1 is LGHDT, CDR2 YNNKEL, per germline (reference sequence). The CDR3 nucleotides read TGTGCCAGCAGCCAAGAAAGAGGGGGCAAAGGAGCTTTCTTT. Translated, it gives CASSQERGGKGAFF.

In this sample, this clone is medium-sized. The chain joins TRBV4-1 to TRBJ2-5, with 10 bases that match TRBD1. The CDR3 contains 15 residues. Germline V CDR1 and CDR2: MGHRA, YSYEKL. Germline trimming cut 3 bases from V and 3 bases from J; bases unmatched to any gene: 4. The DNA for the CDR3 is TGCGCCAGCAGCCAGGAGGGACAGGGGAAAGAGACCCAGTACTTC. Translated, it gives CASSQEGQGKETQYF.

This chain connects TRBV6-5 to TRBJ1-2, with D possibly TRBD1 on 5 matching bases. The CDR3 contains 14 residues. CDR1 is MNHEY, CDR2 SVGAGI, per germline. V shed 0 bases and J shed 0 bases, with 5 bases lying between them. The CDR3 region has the DNA TGTGCCAGCAGTTACTCAGGGGCTAACTATGGCTACACCTTC. Translating gives CASSYSGANYGYTF.

The J gene is TRBJ1-1, the V gene TRBV29-1; 7 bases match TRBD1. The CDR3 loop spans 12 amino acids. The germline gives CDR1 SQVTM, CDR2 ANQGSEA. Trimming at V came to 3 bases and at J to 8 bases, leaving 6 bases not matched to a gene. The CDR3 loop is CSVDALTGEAFF. DNA for the CDR3: TGCAGCGTTGATGCCCTGACAGGGGAAGCTTTCTTT.

The J gene is TRBJ1-1, the V gene TRBV9; possibly TRBD1 for D (5 bases). The CDR3 covers 14 residues. The V gene's germline CDR1 is SGDLS and CDR2 YYNGEE. Trimming stripped 4 bases from V and 1 base from J, with 11 bases between. The CDR3 loop reads CASSPRQGNTEAFF. In nucleotides, the CDR3 is TGTGCCAGCAGCCCCCGTCAGGGGAACACTGAAGCTTTCTTT. Drawing the rest from reference TRBV9 and TRBJ1-1, the complete variable domain is DSGVTQTPKHLITATGQRVTLRCSPRSGDLSVYWYQQSLDQGLQFLIQYYNGEERAKGNILERFSAQQFPDLHSELNLSSLELGDSALYFCASSPRQGNTEAFFGQGTRLTVV.

The chain joins TRBV24-1 to TRBJ2-1; TRBD2 agrees at 7 bases. This CDR3 is 16 amino acids long. With 0 bases clipped from V and 9 bases from J, the junction kept 10 bases outside the gene matches. The germline V gene has CDR1 KGHDR and CDR2 SFDVKD. DNA for the CDR3: TGTGCCACCAGTGATTTGCCGGGGGAGGGTTCCCCTGAGCAGTTCTTC. Its translation is CATSDLPGEGSPEQFF.

The chain employs TRBV7-9 and TRBJ1-2; TRBD1 aligns across 8 bases. The CDR3 totals 15 residues. In germline, CDR1 is SEHNR, CDR2 FQNEAQ (reference sequence). V trimming: 5 bases; J trimming: 8 bases; junction bases outside the gene matches: 13. CDR3 region: CASSQGDRSPFGYTF. CDR3 in DNA: TGTGCCAGCAGCCAGGGGGACAGGTCTCCCTTCGGCTACACCTTC.

This clone was recorded only once. The chain uses TRBV18 and TRBJ1-1, with D perhaps matching TRBD1 (5 bases). The CDR3 contains 15 residues. The V gene's germline CDR1 is KGHSH and CDR2 LQKENI. Between the trimmed V and J ends, which lost 2 bases and 4 bases, there was a span of 14 bases. The CDR3 region is CASSPRQITITEAFF. The DNA for the CDR3 is TGTGCCAGCTCACCAAGACAGATAACGATCACTGAAGCTTTCTTT.

The chain combines TRBV12-3 or TRBV12-4 with TRBJ1-2, with no clear D. The V end lost 5 bases, the J end lost 2 bases, and 9 bases lay between the germline ends. The CDR3 length is 13 residues. CDR3 sequence: CASSPVSNYGYTF. The CDR3 DNA reads as TGTGCCAGCAGTCCCGTGAGCAACTATGGCTACACCTTC.

The V call is TRBV11-3, the J call TRBJ2-7, with 8 bases identical to TRBD1. After removal of 5 bases from V and 0 bases from J, the junction contained 6 bases not matched to a gene. Germline CDR1 is SGHNT and CDR2 is YENEEA. The CDR3 loop spans 15 amino acids. The CDR3, as DNA: TGTGCCAGCAGCCCCACGGGACAGGCCTCCTACGAGCAGTACTTC. The encoded protein is CASSPTGQASYEQYF.

The chain is built from TRBV11-2 and TRBJ2-3; 16 nucleotides align to TRBD2. Germline values: CDR1 SGHAT, CDR2 FQNNGV. The V gene end was trimmed by 4 bases and the J gene end by 2 bases; junction bases not matched to a gene: 9. This CDR3 has 19 residues. The CDR3 DNA follows: TGTGCCAGCAGCTCGGCCGGGACTAGCGGGGGGGGAACCACAGATACGCAGTATTTT. Its translation: CASSSAGTSGGGTTDTQYF.

This CDR3 reads CASSLGSNQETQYF. In DNA, the CDR3 is TGTGCCAGCAGTTTAGGGAGCAACCAAGAGACCCAGTACTTC. The chain couples TRBV28 to TRBJ2-5; maybe TRBD2 (5 bases). The germline V gene has CDR1 MDHEN and CDR2 SYDVKM. The V gene lost 2 bases and the J gene lost 0 bases, with 7 bases spanning the gap. The CDR3 has 14 residues.

The V call is TRBV5-5, the J call TRBJ2-1, with TRBD2 matching over 9 bases. Germline V gene sequence: CDR1 SGHKS, CDR2 YYEKEE (reference sequence). This CDR3 contains 19 residues. With V trimmed by 0 bases and J by 5 bases, 15 bases remained unmatched. The CDR3 sequence: CASSLVASGISLGNNEQFF. Here the CDR3 DNA reads TGTGCCAGCAGCTTGGTGGCTAGCGGGATATCCCTGGGGAACAATGAGCAGTTCTTC.

This clone was counted only a few times. J is TRBJ1-4 and V is TRBV7-9; 8 bases map to TRBD1. The CDR3 has 16 residues. Germline values: CDR1 SEHNR, CDR2 FQNEAQ (reference sequence). The junction had 8 bases not matched to a gene; V was cut back by 0 bases and J by 8 bases. The CDR3: CASSLARGQVWEKLFF. The CDR3, as DNA: TGTGCCAGCAGCTTAGCCAGGGGGCAAGTATGGGAAAAACTGTTTTTT.

The CDR3: CASSVAGSSYNSPLHF. In DNA, the CDR3 is TGTGCCAGCAGTGTTGCAGGTAGCTCCTATAATTCACCCCTCCACTTT. The chain joins TRBV6-1 to TRBJ1-6, with D hard to call. From germline, CDR1 is MNHNS and CDR2 SASEGT. The V gene lost 4 bases and the J gene lost 0 bases, with 10 bases spanning the gap. The CDR3 totals 16 residues.

Of note for this clone: In the same sample, other DNA sequences code for this CDR3. The chain employs TRBV4-2 and TRBJ2-3, with 7 bases identical to TRBD2. Germline CDR1 is LGHNA and CDR2 is YNFKEQ. The CDR3 is 15 residues long. After removal of 4 bases from V and 0 bases from J, the junction contained 4 bases not matched to a gene. CDR3 amino acids: CASSLTGGSTDTQYF. The DNA of the CDR3 is TGTGCCAGCAGCCTAACGGGGGGTAGCACAGATACGCAGTATTTT.

The gene calls are TRBV7-9 and TRBJ2-7, with TRBD1 as a possible D gene (6 bases). CDR3 length: 15 amino acids. Germline CDR1 and CDR2: SEHNR and FQNEAQ (reference sequence). V dropped 4 bases and J dropped 3 bases, with 16 bases sitting between them. The CDR3, as DNA: TGTGCCAGCAGCTCTACTGGGACAAGTCTCTACGAGCAGTACTTC. It specifies CASSSTGTSLYEQYF.